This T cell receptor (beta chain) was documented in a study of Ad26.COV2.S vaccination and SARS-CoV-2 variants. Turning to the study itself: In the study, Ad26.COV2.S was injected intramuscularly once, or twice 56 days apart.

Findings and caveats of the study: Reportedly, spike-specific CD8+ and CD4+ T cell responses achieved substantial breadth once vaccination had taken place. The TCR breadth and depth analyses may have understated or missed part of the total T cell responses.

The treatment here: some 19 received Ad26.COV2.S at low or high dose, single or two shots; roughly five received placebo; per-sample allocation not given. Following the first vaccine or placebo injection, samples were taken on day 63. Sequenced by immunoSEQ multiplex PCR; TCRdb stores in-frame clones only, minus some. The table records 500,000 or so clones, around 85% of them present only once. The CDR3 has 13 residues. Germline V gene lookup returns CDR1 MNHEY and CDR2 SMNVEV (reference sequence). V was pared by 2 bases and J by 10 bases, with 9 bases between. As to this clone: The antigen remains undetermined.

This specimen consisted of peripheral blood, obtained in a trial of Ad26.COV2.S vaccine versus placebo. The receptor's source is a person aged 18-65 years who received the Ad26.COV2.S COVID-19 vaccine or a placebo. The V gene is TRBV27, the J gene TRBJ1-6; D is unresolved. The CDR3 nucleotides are TGTGCCAGCAGTTTACGGCCTCCATCACCCCTCCACTTT. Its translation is CASSLRPPSPLHF.